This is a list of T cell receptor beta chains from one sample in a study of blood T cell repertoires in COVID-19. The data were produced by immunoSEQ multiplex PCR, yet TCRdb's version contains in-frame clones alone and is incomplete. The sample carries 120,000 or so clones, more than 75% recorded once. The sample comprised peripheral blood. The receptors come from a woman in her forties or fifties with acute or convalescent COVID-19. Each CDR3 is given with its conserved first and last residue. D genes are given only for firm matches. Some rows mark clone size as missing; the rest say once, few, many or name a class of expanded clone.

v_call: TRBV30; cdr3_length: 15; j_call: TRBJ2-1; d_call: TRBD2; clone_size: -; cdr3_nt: TGTGCCTGGAGTTGGGCGACTAGCGAGTACAATGAGCAGTTCTTC; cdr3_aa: CAWSWATSEYNEQFF
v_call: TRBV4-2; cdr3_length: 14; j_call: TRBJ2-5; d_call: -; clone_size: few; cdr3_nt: TGTGCCAGCAGCTCAATAGCGGTCGGAGAGACCCAGTACTTC; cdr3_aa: CASSSIAVGETQYF
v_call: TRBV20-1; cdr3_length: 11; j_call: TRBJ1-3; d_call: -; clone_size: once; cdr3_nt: TGCAGTGCTAGATCAAGAAACACCATATATTTT; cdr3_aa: CSARSRNTIYF
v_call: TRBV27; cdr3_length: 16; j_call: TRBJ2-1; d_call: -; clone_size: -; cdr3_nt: TGTGCCAGCAGTTTAGGGGCGTACAGCTCCTACAATGAGCAGTTCTTC; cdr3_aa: CASSLGAYSSYNEQFF
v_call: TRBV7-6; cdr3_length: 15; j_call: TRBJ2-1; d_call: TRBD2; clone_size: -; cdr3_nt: TGTGCCAGCAGCTTGAGACTAGCCCGGGACAATGAGCAGTTCTTC; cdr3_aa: CASSLRLARDNEQFF
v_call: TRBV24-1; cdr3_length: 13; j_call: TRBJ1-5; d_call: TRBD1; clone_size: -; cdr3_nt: TGTGCCACCAGTGAGCCACAGGGGAAGCCCCAGCATTTT; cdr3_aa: CATSEPQGKPQHF
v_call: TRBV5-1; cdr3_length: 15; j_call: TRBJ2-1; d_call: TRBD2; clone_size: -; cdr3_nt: TGCGCCAGCAGCGTGGGACTAACCTCCTACAATGAGCAGTTCTTC; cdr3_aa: CASSVGLTSYNEQFF
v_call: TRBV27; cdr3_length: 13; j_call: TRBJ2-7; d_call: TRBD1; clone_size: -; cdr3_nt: TGTGCCAGCAGTCCGGGACAGTCCTACGAGCAGTACTTC; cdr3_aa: CASSPGQSYEQYF
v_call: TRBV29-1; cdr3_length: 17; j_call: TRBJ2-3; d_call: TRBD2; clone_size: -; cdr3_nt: TGCAGCGTTGGGACTAGCCCCGGGTTATTGGGTACAGATACGCAGTATTTT; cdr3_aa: CSVGTSPGLLGTDTQYF
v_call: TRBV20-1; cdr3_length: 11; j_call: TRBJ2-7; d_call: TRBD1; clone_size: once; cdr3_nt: TGCAGTGCGCCCACAGGGGGCAAGCAGTACTTC; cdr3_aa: CSAPTGGKQYF
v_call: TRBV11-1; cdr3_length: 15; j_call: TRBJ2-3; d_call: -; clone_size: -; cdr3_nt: TGTGCCAGCAGCGCACAGTCCCAGGCTCGGGATACGCAGTATTTT; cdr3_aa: CASSAQSQARDTQYF
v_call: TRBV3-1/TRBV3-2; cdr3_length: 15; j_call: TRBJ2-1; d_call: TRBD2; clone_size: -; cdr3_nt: TGTGCCAGCAGGCCCGGGACTAGCAATGGCAATGAGCAGTTCTTC; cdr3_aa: CASRPGTSNGNEQFF
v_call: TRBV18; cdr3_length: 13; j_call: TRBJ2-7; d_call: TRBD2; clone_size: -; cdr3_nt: TGTGCCAGCTCACTCGCCCGGGAGGAAGAGCAGTACTTC; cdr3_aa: CASSLAREEEQYF
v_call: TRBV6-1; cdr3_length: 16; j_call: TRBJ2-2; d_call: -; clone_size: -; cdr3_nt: TGTGCCAGCAGTGAAGCCCCCCAGGGCCACACCGGGGAGCTGTTTTTT; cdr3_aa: CASSEAPQGHTGELFF
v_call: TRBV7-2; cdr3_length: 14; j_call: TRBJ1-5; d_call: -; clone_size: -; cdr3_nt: TGTGCCAGCAGCTCACACTATAGCAATCAGCCCCAGCATTTT; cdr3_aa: CASSSHYSNQPQHF
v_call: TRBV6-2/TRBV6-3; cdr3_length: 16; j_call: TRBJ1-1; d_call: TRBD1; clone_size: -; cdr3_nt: TGTGCCAGCAGTTATGGCGTGGGACAGATGAACACTGAAGCTTTCTTT; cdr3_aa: CASSYGVGQMNTEAFF
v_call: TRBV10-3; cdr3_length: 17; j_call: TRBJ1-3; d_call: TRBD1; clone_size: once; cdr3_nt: TGTGCCATCAGTGAGAAAAAGACAGGGTCTATTGGAAACACCATATATTTT; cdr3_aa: CAISEKKTGSIGNTIYF
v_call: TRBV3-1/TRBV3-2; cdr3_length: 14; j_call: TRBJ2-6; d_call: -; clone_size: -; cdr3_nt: TGTGCCAGCAGCCCCCCTCCTGGGGCCAACGTCCTGACTTTC; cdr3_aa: CASSPPPGANVLTF
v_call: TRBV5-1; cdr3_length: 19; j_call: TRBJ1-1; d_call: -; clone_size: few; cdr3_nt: TGCGCCAGCAGCTTGGCCGTTATATTCCCCAAGGAGCAGAACACTGAAGCTTTCTTT; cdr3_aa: CASSLAVIFPKEQNTEAFF
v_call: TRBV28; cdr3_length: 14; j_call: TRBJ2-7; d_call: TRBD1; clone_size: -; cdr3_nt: TGTGCCAGCAGTGGGACAGGGAGTTCCTACGAGCAGTACTTC; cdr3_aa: CASSGTGSSYEQYF
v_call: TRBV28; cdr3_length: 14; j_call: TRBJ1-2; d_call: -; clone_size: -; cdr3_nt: TGTGCCAGCAGTCAACTACAGGGCTCATATGGCTACACCTTC; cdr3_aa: CASSQLQGSYGYTF
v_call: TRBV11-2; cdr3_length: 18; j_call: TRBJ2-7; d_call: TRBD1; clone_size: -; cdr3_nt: TGTGCCAGCAGCTTACCTTCCAGGGGGACAGGGGGCGCGAACGAGCAGTACTTC; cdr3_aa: CASSLPSRGTGGANEQYF
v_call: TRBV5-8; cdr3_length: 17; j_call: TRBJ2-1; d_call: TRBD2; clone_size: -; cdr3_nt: TGTGCCAGCAGCTCCCACCCAGCGGGAGGGCCTTACAATGAGCAGTTCTTC; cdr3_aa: CASSSHPAGGPYNEQFF
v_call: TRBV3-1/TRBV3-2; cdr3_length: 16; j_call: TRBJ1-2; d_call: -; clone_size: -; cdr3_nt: TGTGCCAGCAGCCAAGATCGCCCCCTCCGGGGCTATGGCTACACCTTC; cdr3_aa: CASSQDRPLRGYGYTF
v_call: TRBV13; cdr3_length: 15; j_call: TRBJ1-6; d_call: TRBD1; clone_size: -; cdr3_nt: TGTGCCAGCCGCGACAGGGGCCCAGCGGGGTCACCCCTCCACTTT; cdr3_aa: CASRDRGPAGSPLHF
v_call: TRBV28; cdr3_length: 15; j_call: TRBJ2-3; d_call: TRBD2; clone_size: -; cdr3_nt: TGTGCCAGCAGTAGTCTAGCGGGGTACACAGATACGCAGTATTTT; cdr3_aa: CASSSLAGYTDTQYF
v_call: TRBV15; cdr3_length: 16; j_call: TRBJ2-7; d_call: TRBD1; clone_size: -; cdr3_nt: TGTGCCACCAGCAGAGCCACCGGGACAGGGGCAAGCGAGCAGTACTTC; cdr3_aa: CATSRATGTGASEQYF
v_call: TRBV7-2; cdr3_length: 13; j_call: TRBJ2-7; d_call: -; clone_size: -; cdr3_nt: TGTGCCAGCAGCCCAAACCCTATTTACGAGCAGTACTTC; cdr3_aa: CASSPNPIYEQYF
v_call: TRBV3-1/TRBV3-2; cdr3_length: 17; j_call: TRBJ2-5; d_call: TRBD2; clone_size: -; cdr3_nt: TGTGCCAGCAGCCAAGGGACTAGCGGGACCCCCGAGGAGACCCAGTACTTC; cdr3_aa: CASSQGTSGTPEETQYF
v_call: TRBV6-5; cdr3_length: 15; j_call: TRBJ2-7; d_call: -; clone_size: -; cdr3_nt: TGTGCCAGCAGTCGTACTAGCTTCGGAACCTACGAGCAGTACTTC; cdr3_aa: CASSRTSFGTYEQYF
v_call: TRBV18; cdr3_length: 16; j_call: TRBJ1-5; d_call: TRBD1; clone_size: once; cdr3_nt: TGTGCCAGCTCTCCCGGGACAGGGCCAAATAATCAGCCCCAGCATTTT; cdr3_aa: CASSPGTGPNNQPQHF